This TCR beta chain was sequenced during a study of prognosis after radiotherapy for stage I lung cancer. Regarding the study as a whole: Shannon entropy after stereotactic body radiation therapy was lower in patients who developed distant metastases.

There were roughly 5.8 milliliters of peripheral blood drawn at each of two time points. The authors amplified TCR beta CDR3 from genomic DNA using two-round multiplex PCR. Primers specific to each TRBV and TRBJ gene drove first-round PCR. As the PCR entered its second round, universal primers were used. A single record per CDR3 protein comes from TCRdb applying MiXCR to the multiplex PCR reads. The table lists over 15,000 distinct CDR3 sequences, around 42% of them singletons. The sample holds many counts of this clonotype. The antigen is not known. The CDR3 is 17 residues long. Germline assignment: CDR1 LGHNT and CDR2 FRNRAP. Trimming removed 0 bases from V and 5 bases from J; junction bases left unmatched: 10.

The chain combines TRBV12-5 with TRBJ2-3, with TRBD1 identical over 8 bases. The sequenced sample was PBMCs, obtained before or after stereotactic body radiation therapy (not recorded which). The receptor comes from a donor over 45 with non-small cell lung cancer. CDR3 protein: CASGLVQGAPLVDTQYF. Here the CDR3 DNA reads TGTGCTAGTGGTTTGGTCCAGGGGGCGCCTCTTGTAGATACGCAGTATTTT.